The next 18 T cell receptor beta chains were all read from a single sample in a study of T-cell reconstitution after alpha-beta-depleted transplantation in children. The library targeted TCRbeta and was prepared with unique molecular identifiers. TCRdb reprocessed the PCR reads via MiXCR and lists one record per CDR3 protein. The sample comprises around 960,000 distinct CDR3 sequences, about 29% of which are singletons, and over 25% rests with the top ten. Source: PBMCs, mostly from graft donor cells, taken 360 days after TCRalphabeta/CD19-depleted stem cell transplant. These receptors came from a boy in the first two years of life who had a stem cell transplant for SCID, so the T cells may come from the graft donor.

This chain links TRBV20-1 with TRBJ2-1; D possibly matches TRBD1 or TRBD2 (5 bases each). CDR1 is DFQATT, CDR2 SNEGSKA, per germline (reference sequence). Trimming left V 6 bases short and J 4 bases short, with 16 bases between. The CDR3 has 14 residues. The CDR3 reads CSASGGLGYNEQFF. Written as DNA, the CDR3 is TGCAGTGCAAGTGGGGGTCTGGGGTACAATGAGCAGTTCTTC.

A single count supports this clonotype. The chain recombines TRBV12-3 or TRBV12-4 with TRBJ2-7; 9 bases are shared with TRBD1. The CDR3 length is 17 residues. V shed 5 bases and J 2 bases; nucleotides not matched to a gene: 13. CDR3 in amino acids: CASSPGTGRLFAYEQYF. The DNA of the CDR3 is TGTGCCAGCAGTCCCGGGACAGGGAGGCTTTTTGCCTACGAGCAGTACTTC.

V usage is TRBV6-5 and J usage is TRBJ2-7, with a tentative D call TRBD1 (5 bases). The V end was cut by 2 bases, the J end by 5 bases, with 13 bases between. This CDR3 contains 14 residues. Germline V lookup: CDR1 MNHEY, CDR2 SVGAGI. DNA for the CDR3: TGTGCCAGCAGTTACGGGCAGGGAAGGAACGAGCAGTACTTC. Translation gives CASSYGQGRNEQYF.

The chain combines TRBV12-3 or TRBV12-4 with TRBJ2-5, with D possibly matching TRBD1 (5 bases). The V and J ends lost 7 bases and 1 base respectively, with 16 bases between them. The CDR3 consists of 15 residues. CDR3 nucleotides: TGTGCCAGCACTCAAATTGGGCAGGGCCAAGAGACCCAGTACTTC. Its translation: CASTQIGQGQETQYF.

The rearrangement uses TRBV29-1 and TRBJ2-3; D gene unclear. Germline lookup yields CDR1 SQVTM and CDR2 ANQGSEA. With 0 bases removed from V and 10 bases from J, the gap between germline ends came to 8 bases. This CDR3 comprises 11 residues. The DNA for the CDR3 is TGCAGCGTTGAAGATTTTGGCCCGCAGTATTTT. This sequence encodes CSVEDFGPQYF.

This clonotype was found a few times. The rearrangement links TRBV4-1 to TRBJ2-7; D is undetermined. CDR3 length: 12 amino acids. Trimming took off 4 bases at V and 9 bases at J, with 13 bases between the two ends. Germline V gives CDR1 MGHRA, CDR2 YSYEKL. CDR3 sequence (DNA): TGCGCCAGCAGCCCTCCGCGGCGAGGGCAGTACTTC. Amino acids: CASSPPRRGQYF.

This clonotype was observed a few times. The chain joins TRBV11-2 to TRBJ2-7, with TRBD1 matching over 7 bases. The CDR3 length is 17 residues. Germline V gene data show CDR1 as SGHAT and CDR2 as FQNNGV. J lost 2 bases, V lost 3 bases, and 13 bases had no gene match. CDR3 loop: CASSFPAGTADTYEQYF. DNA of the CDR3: TGTGCCAGCAGCTTTCCCGCCGGGACAGCTGACACCTACGAGCAGTACTTC.

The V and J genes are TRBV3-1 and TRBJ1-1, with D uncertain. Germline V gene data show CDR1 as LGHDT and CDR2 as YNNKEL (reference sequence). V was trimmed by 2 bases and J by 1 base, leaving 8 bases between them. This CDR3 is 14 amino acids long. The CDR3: CASSQPPGNTEAFF. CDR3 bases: TGTGCCAGCAGCCAACCCCCAGGGAACACTGAAGCTTTCTTT.

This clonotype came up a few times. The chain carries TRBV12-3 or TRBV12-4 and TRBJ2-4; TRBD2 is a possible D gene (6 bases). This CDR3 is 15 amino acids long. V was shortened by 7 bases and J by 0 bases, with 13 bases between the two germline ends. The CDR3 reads CASTTAGGAKNIQYF. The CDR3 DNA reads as TGTGCCAGCACCACGGCCGGGGGAGCCAAAAACATTCAGTACTTC.

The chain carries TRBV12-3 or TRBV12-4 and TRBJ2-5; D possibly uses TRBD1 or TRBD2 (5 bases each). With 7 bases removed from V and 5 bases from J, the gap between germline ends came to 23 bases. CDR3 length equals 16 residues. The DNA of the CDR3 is TGTGCCAGCAACAATCGTGGGGCTACGGGCGGGGAGACCCAGTACTTC. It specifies CASNNRGATGGETQYF.

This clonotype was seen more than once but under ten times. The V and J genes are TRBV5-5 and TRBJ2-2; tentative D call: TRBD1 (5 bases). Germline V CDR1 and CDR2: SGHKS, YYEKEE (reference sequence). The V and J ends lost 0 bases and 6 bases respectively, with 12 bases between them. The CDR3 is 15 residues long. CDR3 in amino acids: CASSLAGIRAGELFF. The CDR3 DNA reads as TGTGCCAGCAGCTTGGCAGGGATACGGGCCGGGGAGCTGTTTTTT.

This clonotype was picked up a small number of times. The chain's CDR3 is CASSPGGPNEQFF. CDR3 coding DNA: TGTGCCAGCAGCCCCGGGGGGCCCAATGAGCAGTTCTTC. The genes are TRBV7-2 and TRBJ2-1; D is possibly TRBD2 (7 bases). The CDR3 spans 13 residues. With 5 bases removed from V and 6 bases from J, the gap between germline ends came to 11 bases. Germline-derived CDR1 and CDR2 are SGHTA and FQGNSA.

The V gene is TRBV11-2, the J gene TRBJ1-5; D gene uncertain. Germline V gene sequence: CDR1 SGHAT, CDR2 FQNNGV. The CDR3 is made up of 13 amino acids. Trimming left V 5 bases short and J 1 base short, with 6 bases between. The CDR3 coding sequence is TGTGCCAGCAGCCCCCAAAGCAATCAGCCCCAGCATTTT. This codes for CASSPQSNQPQHF. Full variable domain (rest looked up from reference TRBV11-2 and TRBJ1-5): EAGVAQSPRYKIIEKRQSVAFWCNPISGHATLYWYQQILGQGPKLLIQFQNNGVVDDSQLPKDRFSAERLKGVDSTLKIQPAKLEDSAVYLCASSPQSNQPQHFGDGTRLSIL.

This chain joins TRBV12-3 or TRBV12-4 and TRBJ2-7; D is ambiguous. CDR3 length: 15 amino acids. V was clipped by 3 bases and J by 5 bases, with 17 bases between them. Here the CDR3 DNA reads TGTGCCAGCAGTTTGGTGGCTGCCGCGACCCACGAGCAGTACTTC. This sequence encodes CASSLVAAATHEQYF.

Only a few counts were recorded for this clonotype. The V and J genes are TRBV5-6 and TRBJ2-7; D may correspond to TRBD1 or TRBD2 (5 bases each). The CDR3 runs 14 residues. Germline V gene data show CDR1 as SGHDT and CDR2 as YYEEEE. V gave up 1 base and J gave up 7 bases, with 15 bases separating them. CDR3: CASSLIGDPGEQYF. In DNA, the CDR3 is TGTGCCAGCAGCTTGATAGGGGATCCGGGAGAGCAGTACTTC. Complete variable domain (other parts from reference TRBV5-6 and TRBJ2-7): DAGVTQSPTHLIKTRGQQVTLRCSPKSGHDTVSWYQQALGQGPQFIFQYYEEEERQRGNFPDRFSGHQFPNYSSELNVNALLLGDSALYLCASSLIGDPGEQYFGPGTRLTVT.

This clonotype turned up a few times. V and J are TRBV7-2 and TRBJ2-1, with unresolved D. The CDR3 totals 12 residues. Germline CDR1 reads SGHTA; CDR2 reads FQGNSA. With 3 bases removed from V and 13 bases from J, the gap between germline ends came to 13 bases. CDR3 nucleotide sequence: TGTGCCAGCAGCTTCAACTACTCCCCTCAGTTCTTC. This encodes CASSFNYSPQFF.

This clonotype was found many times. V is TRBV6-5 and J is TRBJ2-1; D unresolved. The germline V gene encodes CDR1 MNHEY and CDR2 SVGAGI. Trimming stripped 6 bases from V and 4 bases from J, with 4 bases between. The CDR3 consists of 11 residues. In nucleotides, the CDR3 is TGTGCCAGCAGGGGGTACAATGAGCAGTTCTTC. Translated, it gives CASRGYNEQFF.

CDR3 in amino acids: CASSPGGGVYEQYF. The CDR3 nucleotides read TGTGCCAGCTCACCAGGCGGGGGTGTCTACGAGCAGTACTTC. The chain has TRBV18 and TRBJ2-7; TRBD2 matches at 7 bases. The CDR3 is 14 residues long. V shed 2 bases and J 3 bases; nucleotides not matched to a gene: 4. In germline, CDR1 is KGHSH, CDR2 LQKENI.